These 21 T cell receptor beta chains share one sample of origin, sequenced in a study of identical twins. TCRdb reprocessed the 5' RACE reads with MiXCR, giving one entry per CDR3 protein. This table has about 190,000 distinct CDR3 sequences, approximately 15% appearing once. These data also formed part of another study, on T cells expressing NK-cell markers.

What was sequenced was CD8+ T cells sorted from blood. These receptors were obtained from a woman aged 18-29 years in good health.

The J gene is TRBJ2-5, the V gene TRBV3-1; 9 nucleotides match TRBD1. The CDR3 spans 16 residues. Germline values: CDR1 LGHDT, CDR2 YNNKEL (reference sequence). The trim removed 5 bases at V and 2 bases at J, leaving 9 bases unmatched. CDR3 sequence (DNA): TGTGCCAGCAGCTTACCGGGACAGGGACCGCAAGAGACCCAGTACTTC. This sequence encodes CASSLPGQGPQETQYF.

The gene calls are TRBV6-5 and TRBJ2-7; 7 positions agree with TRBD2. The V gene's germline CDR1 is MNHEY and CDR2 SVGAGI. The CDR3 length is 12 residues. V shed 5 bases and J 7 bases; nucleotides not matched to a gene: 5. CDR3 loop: CASSSGEGEQYF. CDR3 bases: TGTGCCAGCAGTAGCGGGGAAGGGGAGCAGTACTTC.

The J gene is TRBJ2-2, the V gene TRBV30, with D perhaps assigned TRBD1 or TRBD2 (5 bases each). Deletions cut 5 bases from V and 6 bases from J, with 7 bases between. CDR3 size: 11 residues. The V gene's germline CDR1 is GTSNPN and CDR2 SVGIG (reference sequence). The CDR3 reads CAWRDAGELFF. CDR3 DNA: TGTGCCTGGCGGGACGCCGGGGAGCTGTTTTTT.

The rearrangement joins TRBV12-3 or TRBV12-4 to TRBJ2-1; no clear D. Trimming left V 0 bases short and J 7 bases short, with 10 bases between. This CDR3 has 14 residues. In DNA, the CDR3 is TGTGCCAGCAGTTTAGCGGGTACGCGGAATGAGCAGTTCTTC. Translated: CASSLAGTRNEQFF.

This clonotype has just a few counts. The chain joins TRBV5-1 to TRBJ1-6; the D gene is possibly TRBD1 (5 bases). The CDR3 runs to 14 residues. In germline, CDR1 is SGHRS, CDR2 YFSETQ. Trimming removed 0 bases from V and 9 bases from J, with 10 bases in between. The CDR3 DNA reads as TGCGCCAGCAGCTTGGAAGGGGCCGGTTCACCCCTCCACTTT. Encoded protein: CASSLEGAGSPLHF.

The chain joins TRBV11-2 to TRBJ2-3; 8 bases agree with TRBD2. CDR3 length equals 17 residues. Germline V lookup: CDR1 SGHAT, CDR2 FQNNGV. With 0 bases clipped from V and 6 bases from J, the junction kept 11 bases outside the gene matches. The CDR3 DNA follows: TGTGCCAGCAGCTTAGATAAACTAGCGGCCGCCAGGGATACGCAGTATTTT. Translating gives CASSLDKLAAARDTQYF.

For the CDR3, the DNA is TGTGCCAGCAGCCCTCGGACAGGGAATTCACCCCTCCACTTT. Protein product: CASSPRTGNSPLHF. V and J are TRBV14 and TRBJ1-6, with 8 bases that match TRBD1. After removal of 4 bases from V and 7 bases from J, the junction contained 3 bases not matched to a gene. The CDR3 consists of 14 residues. Germline CDR1 reads SGHDN; CDR2 reads FVKESK.

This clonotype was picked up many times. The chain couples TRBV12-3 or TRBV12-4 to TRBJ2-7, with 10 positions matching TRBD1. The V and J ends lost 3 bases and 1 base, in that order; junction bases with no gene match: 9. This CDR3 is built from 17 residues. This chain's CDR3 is CASSFSGRDRGSYEQYF. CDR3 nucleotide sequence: TGTGCCAGCAGTTTTTCCGGGCGGGACAGGGGTTCCTACGAGCAGTACTTC.

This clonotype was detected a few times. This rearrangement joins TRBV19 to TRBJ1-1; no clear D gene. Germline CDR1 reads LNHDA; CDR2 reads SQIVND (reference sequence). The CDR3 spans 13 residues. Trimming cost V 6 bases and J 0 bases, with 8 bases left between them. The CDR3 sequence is CASRAGVNTEAFF. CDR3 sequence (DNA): TGTGCCAGTAGGGCGGGAGTGAACACTGAAGCTTTCTTT.

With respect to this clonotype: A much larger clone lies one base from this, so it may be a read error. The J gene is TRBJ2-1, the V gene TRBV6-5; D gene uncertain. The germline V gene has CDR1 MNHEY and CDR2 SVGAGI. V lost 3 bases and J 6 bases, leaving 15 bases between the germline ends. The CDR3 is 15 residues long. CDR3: CASSYMAEKSNEQFF. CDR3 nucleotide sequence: TGTGCCAGCAGTTATATGGCGGAAAAAAGCAATGAGCAGTTCTTC.

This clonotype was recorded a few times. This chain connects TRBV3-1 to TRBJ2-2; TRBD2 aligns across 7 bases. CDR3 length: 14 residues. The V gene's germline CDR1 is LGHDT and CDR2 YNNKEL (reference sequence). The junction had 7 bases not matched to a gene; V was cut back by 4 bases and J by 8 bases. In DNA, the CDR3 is TGTGCCAGCAGCCCCTTTCAGGGAGGGGGGGAGCTGTTTTTT. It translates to CASSPFQGGGELFF.

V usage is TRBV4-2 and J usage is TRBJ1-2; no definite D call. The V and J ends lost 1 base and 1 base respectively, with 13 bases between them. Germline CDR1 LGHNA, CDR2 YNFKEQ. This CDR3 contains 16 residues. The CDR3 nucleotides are TGTGCCAGCAGCCAAGCGGACGCGGCCATTAACTATGGCTACACCTTC. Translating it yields CASSQADAAINYGYTF.

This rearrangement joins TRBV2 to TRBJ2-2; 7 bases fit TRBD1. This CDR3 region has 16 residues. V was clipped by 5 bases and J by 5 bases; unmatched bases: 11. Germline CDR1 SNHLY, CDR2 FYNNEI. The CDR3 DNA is TGTGCCAGCAGTCCAACCTCAGGGGGTTTGACCGGGGAGCTGTTTTTT. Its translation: CASSPTSGGLTGELFF.

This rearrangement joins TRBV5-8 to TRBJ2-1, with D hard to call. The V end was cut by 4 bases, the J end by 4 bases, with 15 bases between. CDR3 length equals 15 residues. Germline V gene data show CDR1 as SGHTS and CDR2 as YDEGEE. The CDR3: CASSPRFGGYNEQFF. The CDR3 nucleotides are TGTGCCAGCAGCCCCCGATTCGGTGGTTACAATGAGCAGTTCTTC.

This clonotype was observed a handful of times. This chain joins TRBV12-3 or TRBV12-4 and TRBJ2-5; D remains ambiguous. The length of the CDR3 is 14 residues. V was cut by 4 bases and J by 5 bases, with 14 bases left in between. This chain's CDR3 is CASSYRVLLETQYF. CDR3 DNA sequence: TGTGCCAGCAGTTATAGGGTATTGTTGGAGACCCAGTACTTC.

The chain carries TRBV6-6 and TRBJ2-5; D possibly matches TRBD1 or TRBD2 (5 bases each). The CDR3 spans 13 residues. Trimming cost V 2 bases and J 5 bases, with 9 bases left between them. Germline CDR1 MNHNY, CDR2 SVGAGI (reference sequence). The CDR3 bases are TGTGCCAGCAGTTACATGGGGGTGGAGACCCAGTACTTC. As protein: CASSYMGVETQYF.

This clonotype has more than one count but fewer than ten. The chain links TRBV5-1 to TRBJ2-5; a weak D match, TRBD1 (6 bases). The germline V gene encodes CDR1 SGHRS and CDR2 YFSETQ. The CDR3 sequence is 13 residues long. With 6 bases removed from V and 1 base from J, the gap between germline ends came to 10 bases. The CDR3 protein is CASKDRLQETQYF. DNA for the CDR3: TGCGCCAGCAAAGACAGGCTCCAAGAGACCCAGTACTTC.

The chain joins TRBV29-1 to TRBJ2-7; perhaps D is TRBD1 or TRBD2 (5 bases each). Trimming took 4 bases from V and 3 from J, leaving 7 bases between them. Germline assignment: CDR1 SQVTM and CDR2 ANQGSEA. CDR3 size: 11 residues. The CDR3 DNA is TGCAGCGTTGGGGGGAACTACGAGCAGTACTTC. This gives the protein CSVGGNYEQYF.

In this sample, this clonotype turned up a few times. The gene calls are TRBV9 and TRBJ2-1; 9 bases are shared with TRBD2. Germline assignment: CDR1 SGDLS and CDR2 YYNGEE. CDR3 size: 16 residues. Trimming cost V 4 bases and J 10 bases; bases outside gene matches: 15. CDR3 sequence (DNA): TGTGCCAGCAGCCAAAAGGGGCTAGCGGGGACTCGGGAGCAGTTCTTC. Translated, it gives CASSQKGLAGTREQFF.

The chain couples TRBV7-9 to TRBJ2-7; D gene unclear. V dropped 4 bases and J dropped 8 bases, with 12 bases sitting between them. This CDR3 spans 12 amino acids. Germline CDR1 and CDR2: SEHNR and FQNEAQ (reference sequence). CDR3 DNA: TGTGCCAGCAGCTGGATCTTACGAAAGCAGTACTTC. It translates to CASSWILRKQYF.

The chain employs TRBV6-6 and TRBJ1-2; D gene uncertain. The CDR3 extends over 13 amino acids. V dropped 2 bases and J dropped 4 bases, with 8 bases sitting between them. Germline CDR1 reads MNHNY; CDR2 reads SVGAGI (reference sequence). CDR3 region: CASSYRRSYGYTF. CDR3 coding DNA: TGTGCCAGCAGTTACCGCAGATCCTATGGCTACACCTTC.